This T cell receptor beta chain emerged from a study of cytomegalovirus exposure and HLA in healthy donors. V lost 7 bases to trimming and J lost 4 bases, with 13 bases between them. Per germline, CDR1 SGHAT and CDR2 FQNNGV. This CDR3 has 13 residues. A word on this clone: Its matching antigen is unknown.

The PCR employed 60 Vbeta primers together with 13 Jbeta primers. Produced via immunoSEQ multiplex PCR; TCRdb's table is partial and in-frame only. The sample has about 120,000 clones; about four fifths are singletons. The study, taken as a whole, reports: Later on, an analysis showed TCR association rates differing by HLA locus, with DRB1 the most and HLA-C the fewest. Common viral pathogens (according to a later analysis) appeared linked to several of the most significant clusters.

This chain joins TRBV11-2 and TRBJ1-2; no reliable D call. The TCR originated in a woman aged 18-29 years in good health and CMV-seronegative. What was sequenced was PBMCs. The DNA for the CDR3 is TGTGCCAGCATGAACTTTCCGAGCTATGGCTACACCTTC. This translates into CASMNFPSYGYTF. Together with reference TRBV11-2 and TRBJ1-2, the CDR3 gives the full variable domain: EAGVAQSPRYKIIEKRQSVAFWCNPISGHATLYWYQQILGQGPKLLIQFQNNGVVDDSQLPKDRFSAERLKGVDSTLKIQPAKLEDSAVYLCASMNFPSYGYTFGSGTRLTVV.